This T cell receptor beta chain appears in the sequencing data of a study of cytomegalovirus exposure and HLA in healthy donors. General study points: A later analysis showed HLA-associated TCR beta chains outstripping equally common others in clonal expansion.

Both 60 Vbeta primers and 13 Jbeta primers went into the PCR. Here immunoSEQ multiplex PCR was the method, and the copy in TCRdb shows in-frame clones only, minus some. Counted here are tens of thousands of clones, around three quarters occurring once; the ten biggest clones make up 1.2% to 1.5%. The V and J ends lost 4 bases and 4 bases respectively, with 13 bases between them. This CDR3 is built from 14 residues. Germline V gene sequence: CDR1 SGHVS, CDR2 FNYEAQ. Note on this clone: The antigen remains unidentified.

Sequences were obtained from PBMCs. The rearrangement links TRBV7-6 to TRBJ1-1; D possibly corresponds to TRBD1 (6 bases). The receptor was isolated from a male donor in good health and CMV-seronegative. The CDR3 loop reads CASSSTQGPTEAFF. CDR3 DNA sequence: TGTGCCAGCAGCTCCACTCAGGGGCCCACTGAAGCTTTCTTT.